The clone carrying this TCR beta chain was detected ten times or more. Antigen unknown. The data stem from a study of identical twins. Study-wide results and caveats: The study found that models underestimated out-of-frame TCR alpha sharing in monozygotic twins.

Among all donors, each was a healthy Caucasian. Germline V gives CDR1 DFQATT, CDR2 SNEGSKA (reference sequence). The ends were cut back, 3 bases at V and 5 bases at J, with 16 bases in the middle. This CDR3 spans 14 amino acids. TCRdb reprocessed the 5' RACE reads via MiXCR and lists one record per CDR3 protein. The sample lists 420,000 or so distinct CDR3 sequences, around 20% seen once, with 12% in the top ten. The receptor's source is a man between 50 and 59 years old in good health. This chain connects TRBV20-1 to TRBJ2-5; D might be TRBD2 (5 bases). What was sequenced was naive T cells sorted from blood. CDR3 sequence (DNA): TGCAGTGCTAGTCCCGCGGGCTATGGCGAGACCCAGTACTTC. The encoded protein is CSASPAGYGETQYF.